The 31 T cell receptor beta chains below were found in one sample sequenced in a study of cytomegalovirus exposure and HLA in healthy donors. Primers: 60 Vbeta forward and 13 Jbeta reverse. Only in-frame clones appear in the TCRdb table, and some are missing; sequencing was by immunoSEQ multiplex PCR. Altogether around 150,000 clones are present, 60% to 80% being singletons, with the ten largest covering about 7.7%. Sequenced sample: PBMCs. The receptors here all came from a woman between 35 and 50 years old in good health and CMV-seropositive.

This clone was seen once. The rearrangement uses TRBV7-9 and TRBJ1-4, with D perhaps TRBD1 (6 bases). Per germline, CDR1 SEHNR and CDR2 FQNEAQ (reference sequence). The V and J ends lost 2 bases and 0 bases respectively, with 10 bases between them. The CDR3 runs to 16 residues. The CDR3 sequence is CASSLSGVATNEKLFF. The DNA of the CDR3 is TGTGCCAGCAGCTTATCAGGGGTTGCAACTAATGAAAAACTGTTTTTT.

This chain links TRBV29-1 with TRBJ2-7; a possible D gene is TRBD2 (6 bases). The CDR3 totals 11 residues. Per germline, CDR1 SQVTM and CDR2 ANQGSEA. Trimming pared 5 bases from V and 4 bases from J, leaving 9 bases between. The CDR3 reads CSVRGVYEQYF. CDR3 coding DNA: TGCAGCGTTCGCGGGGTATACGAGCAGTACTTC.

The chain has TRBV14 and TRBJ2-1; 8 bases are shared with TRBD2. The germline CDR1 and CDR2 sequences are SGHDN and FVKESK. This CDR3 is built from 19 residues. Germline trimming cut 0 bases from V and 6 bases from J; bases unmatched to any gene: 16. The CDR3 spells CASSQELPGEREMSNEQFF. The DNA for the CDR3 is TGTGCCAGCAGCCAAGAGCTACCGGGGGAGCGGGAGATGTCCAATGAGCAGTTCTTC.

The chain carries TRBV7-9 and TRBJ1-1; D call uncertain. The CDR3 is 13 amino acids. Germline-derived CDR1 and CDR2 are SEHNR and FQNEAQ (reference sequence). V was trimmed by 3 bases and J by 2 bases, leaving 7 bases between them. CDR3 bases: TGTGCCAGCAGCTTCTCAGGAAACACTGAAGCTTTCTTT. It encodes CASSFSGNTEAFF.

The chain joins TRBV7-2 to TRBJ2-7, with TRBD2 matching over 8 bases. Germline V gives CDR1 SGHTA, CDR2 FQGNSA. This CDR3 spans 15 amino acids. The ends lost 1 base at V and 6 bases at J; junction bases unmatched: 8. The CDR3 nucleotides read TGTGCCAGCAGCTTAGAAGGCGGGAGGTTTGCCGAGCAGTACTTC. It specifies CASSLEGGRFAEQYF.

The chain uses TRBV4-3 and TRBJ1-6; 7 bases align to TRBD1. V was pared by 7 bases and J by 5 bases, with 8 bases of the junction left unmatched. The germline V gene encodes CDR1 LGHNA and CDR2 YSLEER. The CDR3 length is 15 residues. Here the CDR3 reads CASTPDRDDNSPLHF. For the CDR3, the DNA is TGCGCCAGCACCCCAGACAGGGATGATAATTCACCCCTCCACTTT.

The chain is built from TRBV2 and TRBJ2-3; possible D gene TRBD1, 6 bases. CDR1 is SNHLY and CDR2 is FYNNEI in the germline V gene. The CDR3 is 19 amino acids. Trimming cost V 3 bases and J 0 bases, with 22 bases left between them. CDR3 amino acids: CASSDPRVGTTASTDTQYF. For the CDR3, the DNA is TGTGCCAGCAGTGACCCGCGTGTGGGGACAACGGCTAGCACAGATACGCAGTATTTT.

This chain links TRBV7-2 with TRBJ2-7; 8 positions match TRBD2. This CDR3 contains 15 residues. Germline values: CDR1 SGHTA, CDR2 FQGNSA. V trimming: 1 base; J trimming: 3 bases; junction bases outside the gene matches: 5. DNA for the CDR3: TGTGCCAGCAGCTTAGTGGCGGGAGGTGGCTACGAGCAGTACTTC. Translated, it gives CASSLVAGGGYEQYF.

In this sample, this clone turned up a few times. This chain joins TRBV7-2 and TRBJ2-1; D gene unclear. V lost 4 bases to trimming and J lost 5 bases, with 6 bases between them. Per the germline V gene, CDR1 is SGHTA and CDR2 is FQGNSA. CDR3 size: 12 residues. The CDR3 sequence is CASSSRDNEQFF. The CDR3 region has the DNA TGTGCCAGCAGCTCCCGGGACAATGAGCAGTTCTTC.

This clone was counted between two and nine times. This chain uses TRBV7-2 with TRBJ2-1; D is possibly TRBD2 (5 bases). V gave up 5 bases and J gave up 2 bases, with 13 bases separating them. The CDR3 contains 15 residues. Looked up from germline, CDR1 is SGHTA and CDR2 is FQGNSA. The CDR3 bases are TGTGCCAGCAGCCTCACCCCCGGGGCCTACAATGAGCAGTTCTTC. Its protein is CASSLTPGAYNEQFF.

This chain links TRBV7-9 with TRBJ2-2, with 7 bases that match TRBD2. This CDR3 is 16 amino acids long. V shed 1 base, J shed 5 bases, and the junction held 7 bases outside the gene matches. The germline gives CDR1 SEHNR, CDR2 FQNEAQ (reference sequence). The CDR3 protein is CASSLVRTSQTGELFF. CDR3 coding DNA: TGTGCCAGCAGCTTAGTAAGGACTAGTCAAACCGGGGAGCTGTTTTTT.

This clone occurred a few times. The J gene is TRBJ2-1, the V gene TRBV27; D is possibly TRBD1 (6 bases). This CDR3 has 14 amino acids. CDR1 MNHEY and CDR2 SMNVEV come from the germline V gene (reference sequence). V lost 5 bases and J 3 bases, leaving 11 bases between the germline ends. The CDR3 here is CASSHGTNYNEQFF. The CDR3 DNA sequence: TGTGCCAGCAGTCATGGGACAAACTACAATGAGCAGTTCTTC.

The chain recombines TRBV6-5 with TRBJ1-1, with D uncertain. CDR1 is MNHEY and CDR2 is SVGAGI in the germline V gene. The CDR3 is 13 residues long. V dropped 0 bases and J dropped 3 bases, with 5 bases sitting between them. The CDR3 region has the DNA TGTGCCAGCAGTTACTCGAGATACACTGAAGCTTTCTTT. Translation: CASSYSRYTEAFF.

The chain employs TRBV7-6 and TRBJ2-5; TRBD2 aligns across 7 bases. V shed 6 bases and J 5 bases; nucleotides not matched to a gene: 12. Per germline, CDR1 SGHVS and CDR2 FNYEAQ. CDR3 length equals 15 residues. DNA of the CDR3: TGTGCCAGCAGTTTGACCGGACTAGTTGGGGAGACCCAGTACTTC. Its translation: CASSLTGLVGETQYF.

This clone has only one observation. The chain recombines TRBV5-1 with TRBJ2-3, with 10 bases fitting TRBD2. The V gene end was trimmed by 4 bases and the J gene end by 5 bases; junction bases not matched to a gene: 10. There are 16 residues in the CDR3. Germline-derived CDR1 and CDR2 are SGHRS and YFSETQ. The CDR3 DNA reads TGCGCCAGCAGCCTAACGATAGCGGGAGGAGGAGATACGCAGTATTTT. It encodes CASSLTIAGGGDTQYF.

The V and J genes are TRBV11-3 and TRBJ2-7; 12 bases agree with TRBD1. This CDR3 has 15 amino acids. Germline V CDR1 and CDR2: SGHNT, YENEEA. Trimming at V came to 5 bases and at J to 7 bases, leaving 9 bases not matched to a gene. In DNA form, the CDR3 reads TGTGCCAGCAGCCCGGGACAGGGGGCCACCTGGGAGCAGTACTTC. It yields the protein CASSPGQGATWEQYF.

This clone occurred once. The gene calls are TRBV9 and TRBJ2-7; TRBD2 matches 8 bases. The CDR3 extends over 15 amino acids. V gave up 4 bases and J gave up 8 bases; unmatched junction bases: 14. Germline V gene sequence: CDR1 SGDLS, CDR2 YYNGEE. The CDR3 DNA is TGTGCCAGCAGCCCGGGGGTGGTAGCGGGATATCAGCAGTACTTC. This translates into CASSPGVVAGYQQYF.

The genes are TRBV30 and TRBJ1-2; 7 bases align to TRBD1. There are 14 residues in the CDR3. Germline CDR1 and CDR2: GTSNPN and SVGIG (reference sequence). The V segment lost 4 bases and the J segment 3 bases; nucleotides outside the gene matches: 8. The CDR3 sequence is CAWTAGGHHYGYTF. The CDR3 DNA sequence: TGTGCCTGGACCGCAGGGGGACATCACTATGGCTACACCTTC.

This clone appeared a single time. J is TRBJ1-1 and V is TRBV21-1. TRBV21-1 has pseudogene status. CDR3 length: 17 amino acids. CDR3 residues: CASSTKRWTGSDTEAFF. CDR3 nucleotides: TGTGCCAGCAGCACCAAGAGGTGGACGGGGAGCGACACTGAAGCTTTCTTT.

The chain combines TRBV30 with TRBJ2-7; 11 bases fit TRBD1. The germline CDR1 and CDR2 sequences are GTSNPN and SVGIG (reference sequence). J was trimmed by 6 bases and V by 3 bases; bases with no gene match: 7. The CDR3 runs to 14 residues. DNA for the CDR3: TGTGCCTGGAGAAACCGGGGACAGGGGGGCGAGCAGTACTTC. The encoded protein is CAWRNRGQGGEQYF.

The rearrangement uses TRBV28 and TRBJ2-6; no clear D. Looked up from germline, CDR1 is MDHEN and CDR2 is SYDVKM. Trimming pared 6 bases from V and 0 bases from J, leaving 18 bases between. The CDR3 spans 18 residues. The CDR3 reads CASSPILGAFSGANVLTF. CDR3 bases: TGTGCCAGCAGCCCCATTTTAGGAGCCTTCTCTGGGGCCAACGTCCTGACTTTC.

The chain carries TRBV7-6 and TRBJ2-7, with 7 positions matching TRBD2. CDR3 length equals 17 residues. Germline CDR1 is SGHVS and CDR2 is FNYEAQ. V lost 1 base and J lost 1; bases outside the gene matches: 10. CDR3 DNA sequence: TGTGCCAGCAGCTTAGACAGCTTTGCTAGCGGTTCCTACGAGCAGTACTTC. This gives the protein CASSLDSFASGSYEQYF.

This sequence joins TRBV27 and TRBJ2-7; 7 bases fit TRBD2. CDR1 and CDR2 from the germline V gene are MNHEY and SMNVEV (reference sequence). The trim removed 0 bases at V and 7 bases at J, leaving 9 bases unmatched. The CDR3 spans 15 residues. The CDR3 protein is CASSLSTGGVGEQYF. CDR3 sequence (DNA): TGTGCCAGCAGTTTATCGACGGGGGGAGTAGGGGAGCAGTACTTC.

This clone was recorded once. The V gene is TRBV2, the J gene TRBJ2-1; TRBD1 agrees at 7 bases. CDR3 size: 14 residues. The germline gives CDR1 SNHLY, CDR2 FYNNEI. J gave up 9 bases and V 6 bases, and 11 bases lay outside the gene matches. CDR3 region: CASRLRQGSSEQFF. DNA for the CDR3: TGTGCCAGCAGACTAAGACAGGGATCAAGTGAGCAGTTCTTC.

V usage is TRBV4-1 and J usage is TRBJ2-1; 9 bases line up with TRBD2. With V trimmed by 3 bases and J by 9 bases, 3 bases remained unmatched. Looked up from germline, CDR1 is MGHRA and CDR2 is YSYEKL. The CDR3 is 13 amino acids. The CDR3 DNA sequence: TGCGCCAGCAGCCATCTAGCGGGAACTGAGCAGTTCTTC. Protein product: CASSHLAGTEQFF.

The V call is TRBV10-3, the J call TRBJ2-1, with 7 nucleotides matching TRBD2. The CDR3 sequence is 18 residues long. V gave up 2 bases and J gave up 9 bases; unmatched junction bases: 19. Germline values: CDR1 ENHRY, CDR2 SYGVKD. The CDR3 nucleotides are TGTGCCATCAGTGAGAAAGGCCTAGCGGCCTCCATGATTCCTGAGCAGTTCTTC. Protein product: CAISEKGLAASMIPEQFF.

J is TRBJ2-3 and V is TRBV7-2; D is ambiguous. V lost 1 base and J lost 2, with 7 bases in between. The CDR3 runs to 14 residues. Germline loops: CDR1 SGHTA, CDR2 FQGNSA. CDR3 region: CASSLVAHTDTQYF. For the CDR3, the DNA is TGTGCCAGCAGCTTAGTAGCCCACACAGATACGCAGTATTTT.

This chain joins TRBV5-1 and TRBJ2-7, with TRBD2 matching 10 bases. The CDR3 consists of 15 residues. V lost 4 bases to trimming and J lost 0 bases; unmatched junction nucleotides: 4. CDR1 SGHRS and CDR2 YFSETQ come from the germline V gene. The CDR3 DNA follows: TGCGCCAGCAGCGACACTAGCGGGGTCTCCTACGAGCAGTACTTC. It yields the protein CASSDTSGVSYEQYF.

The DNA for the CDR3 is TGTGCCAGCAGCTTGACAGCCTACACAGATACGCAGTATTTT. It is translated as CASSLTAYTDTQYF. The V gene is TRBV5-4, the J gene TRBJ2-3; D ambiguous. The CDR3 consists of 14 residues. Per germline, CDR1 SGHNT and CDR2 YYREEE (reference sequence). The V end lost 1 base, the J end lost 2 bases, and 8 bases lay between the germline ends.

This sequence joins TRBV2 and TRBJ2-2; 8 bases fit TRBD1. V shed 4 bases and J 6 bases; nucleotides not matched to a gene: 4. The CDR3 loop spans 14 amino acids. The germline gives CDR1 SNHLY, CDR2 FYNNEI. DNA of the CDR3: TGTGCCAGCAGTGGACAGGGGAGGTCCGGGGAGCTGTTTTTT. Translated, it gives CASSGQGRSGELFF. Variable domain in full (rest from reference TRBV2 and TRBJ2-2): EPEVTQTPSHQVTQMGQEVILRCVPISNHLYFYWYRQILGQKVEFLVSFYNNEISEKSEIFDDQFSVERPDGSNFTLKIRSTKLEDSAMYFCASSGQGRSGELFFGEGSRLTVL.

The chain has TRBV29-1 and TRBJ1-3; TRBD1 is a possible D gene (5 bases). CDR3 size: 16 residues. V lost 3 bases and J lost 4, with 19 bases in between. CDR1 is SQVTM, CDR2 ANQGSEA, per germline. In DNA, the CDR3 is TGCAGCGTTGAGGGGACCAGCGCCGGGGGAGGAAACACCATATATTTT. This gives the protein CSVEGTSAGGGNTIYF.